Below, 8 T cell receptor beta chains from the same sample are listed, as sequenced in a study of T cells in Graves' hyperthyroidism and ophthalmopathy. Template material for amplifying TCR beta CDR3 regions consisted of RNA transcripts. HTBI primers drove first-round RT-PCR of the TCR CDR3. TCRdb re-derived calls from the multiplex PCR reads in MiXCR, one entry per CDR3 protein. The repertoire consists of around 520,000 distinct CDR3 sequences, with around 22% occurring once and the leading ten covering roughly 12%. Sequencing was carried out using blood. All receptors derive from a woman in her twenties or thirties with Graves' ophthalmopathy.

This clonotype was found a few times. Since a much larger clone is just one base distant, this may be a read error. The genes are TRBV20-1 and TRBJ2-2; perhaps TRBD2 as D (6 bases). Germline V gene data show CDR1 as DFQATT and CDR2 as SNEGSKA (reference sequence). Between the trimmed V and J ends, which lost 7 bases and 7 bases, there was a span of 22 bases. CDR3 length: 15 residues. CDR3 DNA: TGCAGTGTTAGGTGGCCGCGGGGCGGGTACGGGGAGCTGTTTTTT. Its protein product is CSVRWPRGGYGELFF.

The V gene is TRBV6-1, the J gene TRBJ2-2; D gene ambiguous. Between the trimmed V and J ends, which lost 5 bases and 7 bases, there was a span of 8 bases. The CDR3 consists of 12 residues. Germline V lookup: CDR1 MNHNS, CDR2 SASEGT. CDR3 region: CASSPMGGELFF. The CDR3 DNA reads TGTGCCAGCAGTCCGATGGGCGGGGAGCTGTTTTTT.

This clonotype was found many times. The gene calls are TRBV2 and TRBJ2-5; D is perhaps TRBD1 (5 bases). The CDR3 totals 14 residues. Germline V gives CDR1 SNHLY, CDR2 FYNNEI. Trimming removed 9 bases from V and 0 bases from J, with 14 bases in between. CDR3 nucleotides: TGTGCCAGTTCACAGGAGATAAACCAAGAGACCCAGTACTTC. As protein: CASSQEINQETQYF. The full variable domain, with the rest looked up from reference TRBV2 and TRBJ2-5, is EPEVTQTPSHQVTQMGQEVILRCVPISNHLYFYWYRQILGQKVEFLVSFYNNEISEKSEIFDDQFSVERPDGSNFTLKIRSTKLEDSAMYFCASSQEINQETQYFGPGTRLLVL.

V usage is TRBV25-1 and J usage is TRBJ1-5; D remains unclear. The germline gives CDR1 MGHDK, CDR2 SYGVNS. V was trimmed by 2 bases and J by 2 bases, leaving 13 bases between them. The CDR3 spans 16 residues. DNA for the CDR3: TGTGCCAGCAGTGAACTACGAAAGGAAGGCAATCAGCCCCAGCATTTT. It translates to CASSELRKEGNQPQHF.

This clonotype has ten or more counts. This chain joins TRBV7-2 and TRBJ1-2; 11 positions agree with TRBD1. Per the germline V gene, CDR1 is SGHTA and CDR2 is FQGNSA. With V trimmed by 0 bases and J by 2 bases, 5 bases remained unmatched. This CDR3 has 17 residues. The CDR3 region has the DNA TGTGCCAGCAGCTTAGCCGGACAGGGGGCGAAAAACTATGGCTACACCTTC. Translated, it gives CASSLAGQGAKNYGYTF. Looking up the rest from reference TRBV7-2 and TRBJ1-2 gives the full variable domain: GAGVSQSPSNKVTEKGKDVELRCDPISGHTALYWYRQSLGQGLEFLIYFQGNSAPDKSGLPSDRFSAERTGGSVSTLTIQRTQQEDSAVYLCASSLAGQGAKNYGYTFGSGTRLTVV.

This clonotype was recorded a few times. The chain has TRBV12-3 or TRBV12-4 and TRBJ2-5; D might be TRBD2 (6 bases). The length of the CDR3 is 16 residues. V lost 4 bases to trimming and J lost 1 base, with 16 bases between them. CDR3 sequence: CASSSRVGGLQETQYF. The CDR3 DNA is TGTGCCAGCAGTTCAAGGGTTGGGGGACTCCAAGAGACCCAGTACTTC.

This clonotype occurred many times. The chain links TRBV14 to TRBJ2-7, with TRBD1 as a possible D gene (5 bases). V lost 0 bases, J lost 6 bases, and 12 bases lay in between. Germline values: CDR1 SGHDN, CDR2 FVKESK. The CDR3 loop spans 14 amino acids. The CDR3 region has the DNA TGTGCCAGCAGCCAAGATTGGCAAAGGGGCGAGCAGTACTTC. It codes for CASSQDWQRGEQYF.

This clonotype was found many times. The V gene is TRBV12-3 or TRBV12-4, the J gene TRBJ1-2, with 7 positions matching TRBD1. V lost 5 bases, J lost 6 bases, and 6 bases stayed unmatched. CDR3 size: 13 residues. The CDR3 here is CASSLDREDGYTF. Written as DNA, the CDR3 is TGTGCCAGCAGTCTAGACAGGGAAGATGGCTACACCTTC.